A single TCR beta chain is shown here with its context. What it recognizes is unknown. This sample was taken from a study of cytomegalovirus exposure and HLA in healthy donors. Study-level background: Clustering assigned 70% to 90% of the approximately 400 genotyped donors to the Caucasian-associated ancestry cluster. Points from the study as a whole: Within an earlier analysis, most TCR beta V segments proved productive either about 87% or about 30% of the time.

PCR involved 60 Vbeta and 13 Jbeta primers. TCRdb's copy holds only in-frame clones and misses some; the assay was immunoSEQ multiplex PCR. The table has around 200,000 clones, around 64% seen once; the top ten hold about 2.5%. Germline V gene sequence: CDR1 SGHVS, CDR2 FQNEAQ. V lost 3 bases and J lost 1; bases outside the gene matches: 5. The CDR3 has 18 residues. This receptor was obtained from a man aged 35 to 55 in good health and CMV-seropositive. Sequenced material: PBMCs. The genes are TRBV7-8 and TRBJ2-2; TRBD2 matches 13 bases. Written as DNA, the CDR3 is TGTGCCAGCAGCTTCAGACTAGCGGGGGGAAAGAACACCGGGGAGCTGTTTTTT. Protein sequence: CASSFRLAGGKNTGELFF.